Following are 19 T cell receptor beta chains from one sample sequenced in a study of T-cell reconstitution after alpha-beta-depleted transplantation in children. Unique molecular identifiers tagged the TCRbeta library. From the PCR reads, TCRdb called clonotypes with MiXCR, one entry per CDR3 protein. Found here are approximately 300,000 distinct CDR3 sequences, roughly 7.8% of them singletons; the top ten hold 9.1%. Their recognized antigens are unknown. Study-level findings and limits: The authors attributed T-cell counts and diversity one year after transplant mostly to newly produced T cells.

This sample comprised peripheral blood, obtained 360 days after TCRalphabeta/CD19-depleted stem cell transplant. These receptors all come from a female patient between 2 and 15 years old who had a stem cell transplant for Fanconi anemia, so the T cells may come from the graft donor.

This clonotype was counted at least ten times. CDR3 nucleotide sequence: TGCGCCAGCAGTCGATCCGGGACCTACGAGCAGTACTTC. This encodes CASSRSGTYEQYF. The J gene is TRBJ2-7, the V gene TRBV5-1; TRBD2 is a possible D gene (5 bases). Germline CDR1 reads SGHRS; CDR2 reads YFSETQ. V shed 5 bases and J shed 2 bases, with 11 bases lying between them. The CDR3 covers 13 residues.

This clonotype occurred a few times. CDR3 in amino acids: CASSDGSWYEQYF. The CDR3 nucleotides are TGTGCCAGCAGTGACGGGTCGTGGTACGAGCAGTACTTC. The gene calls are TRBV6-1 and TRBJ2-7; D gene ambiguous. Looked up from germline, CDR1 is MNHNS and CDR2 is SASEGT. This CDR3 comprises 13 residues. Trimming left V 3 bases short and J 4 bases short, with 10 bases between.

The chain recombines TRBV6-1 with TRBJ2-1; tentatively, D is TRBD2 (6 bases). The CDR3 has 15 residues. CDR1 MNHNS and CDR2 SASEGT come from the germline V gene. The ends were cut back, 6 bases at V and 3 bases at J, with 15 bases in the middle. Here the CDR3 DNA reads TGTGCCAGCAGGGACCGCCGGGACTTCTACAATGAGCAGTTCTTC. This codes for CASRDRRDFYNEQFF.

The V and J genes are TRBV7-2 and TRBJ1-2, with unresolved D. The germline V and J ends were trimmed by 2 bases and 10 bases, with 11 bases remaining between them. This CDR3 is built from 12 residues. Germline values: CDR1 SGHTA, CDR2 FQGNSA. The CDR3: CASSLSVAFYTF. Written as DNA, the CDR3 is TGTGCCAGCAGCTTAAGCGTCGCATTCTACACCTTC.

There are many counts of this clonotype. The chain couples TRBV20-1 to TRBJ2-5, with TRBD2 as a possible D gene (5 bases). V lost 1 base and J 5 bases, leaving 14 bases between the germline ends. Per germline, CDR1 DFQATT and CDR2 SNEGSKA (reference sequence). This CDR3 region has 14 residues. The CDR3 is CSARVGSLMETQYF. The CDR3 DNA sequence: TGCAGTGCTAGAGTAGGGAGCCTGATGGAGACCCAGTACTTC.

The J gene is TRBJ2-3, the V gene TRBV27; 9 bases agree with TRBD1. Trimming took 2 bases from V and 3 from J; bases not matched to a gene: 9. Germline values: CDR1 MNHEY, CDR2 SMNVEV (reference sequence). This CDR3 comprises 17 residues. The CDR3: CASSLLGGQGLTDTQYF. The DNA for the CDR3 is TGTGCCAGCAGTTTACTAGGGGGACAGGGCCTGACAGATACGCAGTATTTT.

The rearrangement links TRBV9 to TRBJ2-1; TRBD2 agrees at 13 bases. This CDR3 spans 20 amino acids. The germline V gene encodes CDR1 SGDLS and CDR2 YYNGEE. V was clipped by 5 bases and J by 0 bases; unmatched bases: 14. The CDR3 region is CASSSGLAGSYYSSYNEQFF. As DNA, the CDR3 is TGTGCCAGCAGTTCGGGACTAGCGGGATCCTACTATAGCTCCTACAATGAGCAGTTCTTC.

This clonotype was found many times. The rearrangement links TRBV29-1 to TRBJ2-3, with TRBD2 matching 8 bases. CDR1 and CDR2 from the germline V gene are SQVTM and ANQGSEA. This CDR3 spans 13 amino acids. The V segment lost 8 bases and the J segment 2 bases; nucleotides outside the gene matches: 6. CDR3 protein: CSTLGGVTDTQYF. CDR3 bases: TGCAGCACTCTCGGGGGGGTCACAGATACGCAGTATTTT.

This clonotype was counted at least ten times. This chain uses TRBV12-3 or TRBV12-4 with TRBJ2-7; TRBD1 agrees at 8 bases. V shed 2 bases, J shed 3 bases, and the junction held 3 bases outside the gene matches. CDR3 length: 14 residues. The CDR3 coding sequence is TGTGCCAGCAGTTTATCGGGACAGGACTACGAGCAGTACTTC. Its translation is CASSLSGQDYEQYF.

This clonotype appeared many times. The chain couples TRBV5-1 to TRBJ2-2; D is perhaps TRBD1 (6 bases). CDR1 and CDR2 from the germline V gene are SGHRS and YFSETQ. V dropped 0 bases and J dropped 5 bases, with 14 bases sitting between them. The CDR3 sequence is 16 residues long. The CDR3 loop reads CASSLAVTGRTGELFF. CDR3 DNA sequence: TGCGCCAGCAGCTTGGCGGTAACAGGGAGAACCGGGGAGCTGTTTTTT. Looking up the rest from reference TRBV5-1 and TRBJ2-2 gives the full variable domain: KAGVTQTPRYLIKTRGQQVTLSCSPISGHRSVSWYQQTPGQGLQFLFEYFSETQRNKGNFPGRFSGRQFSNSRSEMNVSTLELGDSALYLCASSLAVTGRTGELFFGEGSRLTVL.

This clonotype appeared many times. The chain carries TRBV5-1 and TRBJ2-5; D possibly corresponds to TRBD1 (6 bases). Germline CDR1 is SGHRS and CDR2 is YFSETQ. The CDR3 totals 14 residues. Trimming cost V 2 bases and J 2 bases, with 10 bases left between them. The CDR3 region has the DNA TGCGCCAGCAGCTTCCCGCAGGGGCAAGAGACCCAGTACTTC. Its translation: CASSFPQGQETQYF.

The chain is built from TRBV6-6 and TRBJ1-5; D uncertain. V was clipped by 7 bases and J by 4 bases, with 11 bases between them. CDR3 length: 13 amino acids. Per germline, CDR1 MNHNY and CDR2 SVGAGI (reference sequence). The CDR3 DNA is TGTGCCAGCACCTACGGAGCGAATCAGCCCCAGCATTTT. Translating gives CASTYGANQPQHF.

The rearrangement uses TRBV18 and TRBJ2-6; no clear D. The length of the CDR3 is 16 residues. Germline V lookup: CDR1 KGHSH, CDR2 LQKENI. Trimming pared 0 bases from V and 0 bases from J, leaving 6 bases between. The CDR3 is CASSPPAVSGANVLTF. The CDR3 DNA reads TGTGCCAGCTCACCACCCGCAGTCTCTGGGGCCAACGTCCTGACTTTC.

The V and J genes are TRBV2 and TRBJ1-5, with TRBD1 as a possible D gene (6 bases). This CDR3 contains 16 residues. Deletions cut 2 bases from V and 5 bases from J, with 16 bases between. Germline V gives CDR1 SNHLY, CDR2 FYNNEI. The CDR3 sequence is CASSEKSTGYYQPQHF. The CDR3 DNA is TGTGCCAGCAGTGAAAAATCGACAGGCTACTATCAGCCCCAGCATTTT. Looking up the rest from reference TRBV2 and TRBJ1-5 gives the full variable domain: EPEVTQTPSHQVTQMGQEVILRCVPISNHLYFYWYRQILGQKVEFLVSFYNNEISEKSEIFDDQFSVERPDGSNFTLKIRSTKLEDSAMYFCASSEKSTGYYQPQHFGDGTRLSIL.

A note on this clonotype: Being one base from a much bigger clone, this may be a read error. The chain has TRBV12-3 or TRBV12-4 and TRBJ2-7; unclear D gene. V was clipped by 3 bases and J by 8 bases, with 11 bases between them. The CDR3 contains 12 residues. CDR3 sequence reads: CASSLGSGQQYF. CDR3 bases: TGTGCCAGCAGTTTGGGGTCGGGCCAGCAGTACTTC.

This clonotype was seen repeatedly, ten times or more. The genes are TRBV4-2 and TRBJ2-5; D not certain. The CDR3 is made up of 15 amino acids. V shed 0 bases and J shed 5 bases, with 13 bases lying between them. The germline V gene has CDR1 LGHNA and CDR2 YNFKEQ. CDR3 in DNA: TGTGCCAGCAGCCAAGATCAATTCTCTGGGGAGACCCAGTACTTC. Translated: CASSQDQFSGETQYF.

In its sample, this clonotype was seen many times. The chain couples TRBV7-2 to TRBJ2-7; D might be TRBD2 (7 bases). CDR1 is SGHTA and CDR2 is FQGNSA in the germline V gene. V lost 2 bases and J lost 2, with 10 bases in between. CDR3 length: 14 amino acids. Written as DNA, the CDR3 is TGTGCCAGCAGCTTAAGGGGGGGGGCCTACGAGCAGTACGTC. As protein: CASSLRGGAYEQYV.

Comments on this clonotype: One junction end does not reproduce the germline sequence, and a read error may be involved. CDR3 protein: CASSASPRANPGELFF. The CDR3 bases are TGTGCCAGCAGCGCTTCCCCCAGGGCGAACCCCGGGGAGCTGTTTTTT. The chain couples TRBV9 to TRBJ2-2, with a possible D match to TRBD1 (5 bases). Germline values: CDR1 SGDLS, CDR2 YYNGEE. CDR3 length: 16 amino acids.

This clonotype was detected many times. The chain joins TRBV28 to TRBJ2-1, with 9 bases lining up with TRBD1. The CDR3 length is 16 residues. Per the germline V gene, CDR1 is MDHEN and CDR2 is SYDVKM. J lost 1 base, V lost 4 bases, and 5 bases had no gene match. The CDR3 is CASSSAGTGSYNEQFF. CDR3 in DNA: TGTGCCAGCAGTTCAGCCGGGACAGGGTCCTACAATGAGCAGTTCTTC.